These 30 T cell receptor beta chains share one sample of origin, sequenced in a study of blood T cell repertoires in COVID-19. Libraries were prepared by immunoSEQ multiplex PCR; TCRdb keeps only in-frame clonotypes and omits some of them. The top ten clones hold less than 7% of a sample with 150,000 to 200,000 clones, about 85% of them seen once. Sequenced input: peripheral blood. Source of these receptors: a woman aged 40-49 years with COVID-19, enrolled during active disease.

The J gene is TRBJ2-3, the V gene TRBV7-3; TRBD1 aligns across 7 bases. With 5 bases clipped from V and 5 bases from J, the junction kept 13 bases outside the gene matches. Germline V CDR1 and CDR2: SGHTA, FQGTGA. This CDR3 region has 16 residues. This CDR3 reads CASSPRTGGVEDTQYF. DNA for the CDR3: TGTGCCAGCAGCCCCCGGACAGGCGGAGTGGAAGATACGCAGTATTTT.

The chain joins TRBV3-1 (or the pseudogene TRBV3-2) to TRBJ2-6, with 9 bases lining up with TRBD1. Germline loops: CDR1 LGHDT, CDR2 YNNKEL (reference sequence). The CDR3 has 17 residues. V trimming: 4 bases; J trimming: 2 bases; junction bases outside the gene matches: 6. As DNA, the CDR3 is TGTGCCAGCAGCCGGGACAGGGTGAAGGCTGGGGCCAACGTCCTGACTTTC. Its protein product is CASSRDRVKAGANVLTF.

This chain connects TRBV4-1 to TRBJ2-1; 11 bases map to TRBD2. The CDR3 spans 17 residues. In germline, CDR1 is MGHRA, CDR2 YSYEKL. V shed 4 bases and J 5 bases; nucleotides not matched to a gene: 10. The CDR3: CASSPRTSGSGDNEQFF. The CDR3 DNA reads TGCGCCAGCAGCCCCCGAACTAGCGGGAGCGGCGACAATGAGCAGTTCTTC.

The V gene is TRBV3-1 (or the pseudogene TRBV3-2), the J gene TRBJ1-4; TRBD1 is a possible D gene (6 bases). V lost 2 bases to trimming and J lost 4 bases, with 14 bases between them. The CDR3 contains 16 residues. The germline V gene encodes CDR1 LGHDT and CDR2 YNNKEL (reference sequence). Here the CDR3 reads CASSQYPGQLNEKLFF. For the CDR3, the DNA is TGTGCCAGCAGCCAATACCCGGGACAACTTAATGAAAAACTGTTTTTT.

The chain links TRBV28 to TRBJ2-6, with 13 bases lining up with TRBD2. J gave up 0 bases and V 7 bases, and 15 bases lay outside the gene matches. From germline, CDR1 is MDHEN and CDR2 SYDVKM. The CDR3 loop spans 21 amino acids. The CDR3: CASNPPITSGRVSSGANVLTF. DNA for the CDR3: TGTGCCAGCAACCCACCCATAACTAGCGGGAGGGTTAGCTCTGGGGCCAACGTCCTGACTTTC.

The J gene is TRBJ2-3, the V gene TRBV3-1 (or the pseudogene TRBV3-2); 11 nucleotides match TRBD1. CDR1 and CDR2 from the germline V gene are LGHDT and YNNKEL (reference sequence). The CDR3 extends over 16 amino acids. Trimming removed 1 base from V and 2 bases from J; junction bases left unmatched: 2. The CDR3 nucleotides are TGTGCCAGCAGCCAAGGGGACAGGGGGTTCACAGATACGCAGTATTTT. It codes for CASSQGDRGFTDTQYF.

The chain couples TRBV6-6 to TRBJ1-5; 11 bases align to TRBD1. V gave up 6 bases and J gave up 3 bases; unmatched junction bases: 4. This CDR3 spans 15 amino acids. Germline V lookup: CDR1 MNHNY, CDR2 SVGAGI (reference sequence). The DNA for the CDR3 is TGTGCCAGCAGAGGACAGGGGGCCATCAATCAGCCCCAGCATTTT. Residues: CASRGQGAINQPQHF.

The chain has TRBV24-1 and TRBJ2-3; D is possibly TRBD1 (5 bases). Per germline, CDR1 KGHDR and CDR2 SFDVKD. This CDR3 is 14 amino acids long. Trimming took off 4 bases at V and 7 bases at J, with 14 bases between the two ends. The CDR3 DNA follows: TGTGCCACCAGTGACCCCCGCCAGGGAAATACGCAGTATTTT. It yields the protein CATSDPRQGNTQYF.

This clone was seen only a few times. At the DNA level, this CDR3 is encoded by other sequences in the same sample as well. The rearrangement joins TRBV7-2 to TRBJ2-3; D remains ambiguous. The V gene's germline CDR1 is SGHTA and CDR2 FQGNSA. This CDR3 region has 13 residues. Deletions cut 4 bases from V and 2 bases from J, with 7 bases between. The CDR3 DNA reads as TGTGCCAGCAGCTCGTCTTACACAGATACGCAGTATTTT. It yields the protein CASSSSYTDTQYF.

The J gene is TRBJ2-3, the V gene TRBV6-5; D not certain. V shed 4 bases and J shed 1 base, with 12 bases lying between them. The CDR3 sequence is 15 residues long. The germline CDR1 and CDR2 sequences are MNHEY and SVGAGI. CDR3 nucleotides: TGTGCCAGCAGTTTGGGCCAGCCCGGCACAGATACGCAGTATTTT. This gives the protein CASSLGQPGTDTQYF.

The genes are TRBV5-1 and TRBJ2-1; TRBD1 matches 7 bases. The CDR3 is 17 residues long. Looked up from germline, CDR1 is SGHRS and CDR2 is YFSETQ. V dropped 4 bases and J dropped 0; count of bases not matched to a gene: 10. This CDR3 is CASSTTPQGSSYNEQFF. The DNA of the CDR3 is TGCGCCAGCAGCACGACCCCACAGGGGAGCTCCTACAATGAGCAGTTCTTC.

The genes are TRBV4-1 and TRBJ2-3, with D tentatively TRBD2 (7 bases). Trimming pared 0 bases from V and 5 bases from J, leaving 18 bases between. The germline CDR1 and CDR2 sequences are MGHRA and YSYEKL. CDR3 length equals 17 residues. CDR3 region: CASSQEGGGTAGDTQYF. In DNA, the CDR3 is TGCGCCAGCAGCCAAGAAGGGGGGGGGACCGCCGGAGATACGCAGTATTTT.

V usage is TRBV19 and J usage is TRBJ2-1; 7 bases are shared with TRBD2. The CDR3 totals 15 residues. After removal of 6 bases from V and 8 bases from J, the junction contained 13 bases not matched to a gene. Per germline, CDR1 LNHDA and CDR2 SQIVND (reference sequence). The CDR3 sequence is CASSPGGSYFDEQFF. CDR3 DNA: TGTGCCAGTAGCCCGGGGGGATCCTACTTCGATGAGCAGTTCTTC.

The chain employs TRBV12-5 and TRBJ2-1; 7 bases are a match to TRBD2. With V trimmed by 6 bases and J by 3 bases, 8 bases remained unmatched. The length of the CDR3 is 15 residues. Germline CDR1 reads LGHNT; CDR2 reads FRNRAP. CDR3 sequence (DNA): TGTGCTAGTGGGATCCGGACTAGGGGCTACAATGAGCAGTTCTTC. This translates into CASGIRTRGYNEQFF. The full variable domain, its missing parts supplied by reference TRBV12-5 and TRBJ2-1, is DARVTQTPRHKVTEMGQEVTMRCQPILGHNTVFWYRQTMMQGLELLAYFRNRAPLDDSGMPKDRFSAEMPDATLATLKIQPSEPRDSAVYFCASGIRTRGYNEQFFGPGTRLTVL.

The rearrangement uses TRBV20-1 and TRBJ1-1; D gene unclear. This CDR3 is 11 amino acids long. Trimming removed 7 bases from V and 6 bases from J, with 12 bases in between. Germline-derived CDR1 and CDR2 are DFQATT and SNEGSKA (reference sequence). CDR3 DNA sequence: TGCAGTGAGGCTCCTCTAGCTGAAGCTTTCTTT. Its protein is CSEAPLAEAFF.

The chain is built from TRBV7-9 and TRBJ1-1, with 7 positions matching TRBD1. In germline, CDR1 is SEHNR, CDR2 FQNEAQ (reference sequence). This CDR3 region has 16 residues. Unmatched junction bases numbered 11, after V lost 2 bases and J lost 5 bases. In nucleotides, the CDR3 is TGTGCCAGCAGCTTACTCACAGGGGCCGCGGGAACTGAAGCTTTCTTT. It encodes CASSLLTGAAGTEAFF.

CDR3 bases: TGTGCCAGCAGCTTGTCGGCGGGGAATCACAATGAGCAGTTCTTC. It encodes CASSLSAGNHNEQFF. The chain combines TRBV5-5 with TRBJ2-1; D may be TRBD2 (6 bases). Per germline, CDR1 SGHKS and CDR2 YYEKEE (reference sequence). Trimming removed 1 base at V and 5 bases at J, with 13 bases between. This CDR3 has 15 residues.

This clone was found a few times. The CDR3 DNA reads TGTGCCAGCAGCTTAAACCGGGACACTGAAGCTTTCTTT. Amino acids: CASSLNRDTEAFF. The chain recombines TRBV7-3 with TRBJ1-1; D gene ambiguous. Between the trimmed V and J ends, which lost 1 base and 3 bases, there was a span of 6 bases. In germline, CDR1 is SGHTA, CDR2 FQGTGA. This CDR3 spans 13 amino acids.

This chain joins TRBV4-1 and TRBJ1-1, with 8 positions matching TRBD1. The V segment lost 1 base and the J segment 1 base; nucleotides outside the gene matches: 5. This CDR3 has 16 residues. Looked up from germline, CDR1 is MGHRA and CDR2 is YSYEKL. CDR3: CASSQVVRGRNTEAFF. The CDR3 DNA follows: TGCGCCAGCAGCCAAGTCGTCAGGGGGCGGAACACTGAAGCTTTCTTT.

This clone was detected only once. The chain joins TRBV6-5 to TRBJ1-1; D not certain. This CDR3 has 15 amino acids. The V gene lost 2 bases and the J gene lost 5 bases, with 15 bases spanning the gap. CDR1 and CDR2 (germline): MNHEY, SVGAGI. The CDR3 loop reads CASSYMEGLETEAFF. Here the CDR3 DNA reads TGTGCCAGCAGTTACATGGAGGGCCTTGAGACTGAAGCTTTCTTT.

The chain combines TRBV19 with TRBJ2-7; perhaps TRBD2 as D (6 bases). V shed 5 bases and J shed 4 bases, with 18 bases lying between them. The CDR3 totals 15 residues. The germline V gene encodes CDR1 LNHDA and CDR2 SQIVND (reference sequence). The CDR3 DNA reads as TGTGCCAGTAGTGGAGGGCCATCTGGGAAATACGAGCAGTACTTC. It translates to CASSGGPSGKYEQYF.

The gene calls are TRBV4-1 and TRBJ2-5; 7 nucleotides line up with TRBD2. The CDR3 totals 18 residues. J gave up 4 bases and V 4 bases, and 18 bases lay outside the gene matches. Looked up from germline, CDR1 is MGHRA and CDR2 is YSYEKL. The CDR3 nucleotides read TGCGCCAGCAGCCCCCGGTTAGGGGAGGGCCTAGGGATAGAGACCCAGTACTTC. This sequence encodes CASSPRLGEGLGIETQYF.

The chain combines TRBV6-5 with TRBJ1-2, with D unresolved. Germline V gene sequence: CDR1 MNHEY, CDR2 SVGAGI. V was cut by 6 bases and J by 2 bases, with 7 bases left in between. The CDR3 sequence is 12 residues long. DNA for the CDR3: TGTGCCAGCAGCGTCGGGAACTATGGCTACACCTTC. Translating gives CASSVGNYGYTF.

The rearrangement links TRBV7-2 to TRBJ1-5; D not resolved. Trimming pared 1 base from V and 7 bases from J, leaving 8 bases between. Germline CDR1 reads SGHTA; CDR2 reads FQGNSA. The CDR3 sequence is 13 residues long. CDR3 nucleotide sequence: TGTGCCAGCAGCTTAGGCCGGAGGCAGCCCCAGCATTTT. Amino acids: CASSLGRRQPQHF.

V usage is TRBV5-6 and J usage is TRBJ2-7; 10 bases align to TRBD2. Trimming at V came to 4 bases and at J to 3 bases, leaving 4 bases not matched to a gene. The CDR3 has 14 amino acids. Germline V gene sequence: CDR1 SGHDT, CDR2 YYEEEE. The DNA for the CDR3 is TGTGCCAGCAGCCCTAGCGGGAGACTCTACGAGCAGTACTTC. Protein product: CASSPSGRLYEQYF.

The CDR3, as DNA: TGTGCCAGCTCACCGGGGGGGGCTTATAATTCACCCCTCCACTTT. Encoded protein: CASSPGGAYNSPLHF. The V and J genes are TRBV18 and TRBJ1-6; D is perhaps TRBD1 (6 bases). Germline loops: CDR1 KGHSH, CDR2 LQKENI. Trimming stripped 3 bases from V and 4 bases from J, with 10 bases between. This CDR3 comprises 15 residues.

The chain is built from TRBV20-1 and TRBJ2-7; D may be TRBD2 (5 bases). CDR1 and CDR2 (germline): DFQATT, SNEGSKA (reference sequence). The CDR3 contains 13 residues. V shed 6 bases and J shed 5 bases, with 17 bases lying between them. The CDR3 DNA reads as TGCAGTGCGAGTGGGTCCCTCGGGGACGAGCAGTACTTC. Amino acid sequence: CSASGSLGDEQYF.

This clone was seen a single time. V and J are TRBV6-5 and TRBJ1-5; D is possibly TRBD1 (6 bases). Per the germline V gene, CDR1 is MNHEY and CDR2 is SVGAGI. This CDR3 spans 16 amino acids. The V end was cut by 7 bases, the J end by 7 bases, with 23 bases between. As DNA, the CDR3 is TGTGCCAGCACCTACTCACTTCAGGGGAATAGACAGCCCCAGCATTTT. Protein: CASTYSLQGNRQPQHF.

The chain joins TRBV5-1 to TRBJ2-2; TRBD1 matches at 7 bases. V gave up 2 bases and J gave up 6 bases; unmatched junction bases: 7. The germline V gene encodes CDR1 SGHRS and CDR2 YFSETQ. This CDR3 has 15 amino acids. The CDR3 sequence is CASSLVTGAAGELFF. The CDR3 DNA is TGCGCCAGCAGCTTAGTCACAGGGGCGGCCGGGGAGCTGTTTTTT.

The chain couples TRBV10-1 to TRBJ2-2; D remains unclear. The germline V gene has CDR1 WNHNN and CDR2 SYGVQD (reference sequence). Trimming shortened V by 3 bases and J by 0 bases, and 5 bases separated the two germline ends. CDR3 length: 14 amino acids. CDR3 nucleotide sequence: TGCGCCAGCAGTGAACAGTCGAACACCGGGGAGCTGTTTTTT. Translating gives CASSEQSNTGELFF.